Below are 9 T cell receptor beta chains sequenced from a single sample in a study of human T cells and chemical hapten exposure. Time point reported: patch test 1, 2 weeks after DPC sensitization. Treatment defined: therapeutic diphenylcyclopropenone sensitization with weekly scalp DPC. It was from unfractionated whole blood that total RNA was extracted. TCRdb re-called the RACE reads through MiXCR, storing one row per CDR3 protein. Of around 34,000 distinct CDR3 sequences listed, around 6.4% are singletons. Sequenced material: whole blood, taken in connection with sensitization to the hapten diphenylcyclopropenone (DPC). Every receptor here comes from a woman aged 25 to 39 with alopecia areata. Some clones in this sample may be carry-over from other donors' samples.

CDR3 residues: CASSLQGLAADTQYF. CDR3 sequence (DNA): TGTGCCAGCAGCCTACAGGGATTGGCGGCAGATACGCAGTATTTT. This chain connects TRBV7-3 to TRBJ2-3, with TRBD1 as a possible D gene (6 bases). There are 15 residues in the CDR3. Trimming took off 5 bases at V and 4 bases at J, with 16 bases between the two ends. Germline V gene sequence: CDR1 SGHTA, CDR2 FQGTGA.

This clonotype was found many times. The chain joins TRBV19 to TRBJ2-4; maybe TRBD2 (6 bases). V was pared by 1 base and J by 3 bases, with 19 bases between. This CDR3 spans 18 amino acids. Germline V gene data show CDR1 as LNHDA and CDR2 as SQIVND (reference sequence). The CDR3 spells CASSIGFSGVTGKNIQYF. DNA for the CDR3: TGTGCCAGTAGTATAGGGTTCTCGGGGGTAACAGGCAAAAACATTCAGTACTTC.

This clonotype appeared a few times. The rearrangement joins TRBV7-9 to TRBJ2-2; perhaps TRBD2 as D (5 bases). The V gene lost 5 bases and the J gene lost 0 bases, with 10 bases spanning the gap. The CDR3 totals 15 residues. Germline loops: CDR1 SEHNR, CDR2 FQNEAQ (reference sequence). The CDR3 DNA follows: TGTGCCAGCAGCCCACCCGGGACGAACACCGGGGAGCTGTTTTTT. Residues: CASSPPGTNTGELFF.

This clonotype was seen more than once but under ten times. The CDR3 spells CASSLGRGQGAEAFF. In nucleotides, the CDR3 is TGTGCCAGCAGCTTAGGTCGGGGACAGGGGGCTGAAGCTTTCTTT. The chain employs TRBV7-2 and TRBJ1-1; the match to TRBD1 covers 11 bases. The V segment lost 1 base and the J segment 6 bases; nucleotides outside the gene matches: 4. Germline-derived CDR1 and CDR2 are SGHTA and FQGNSA. There are 15 residues in the CDR3.

This clonotype was counted at least ten times. The chain carries TRBV5-1 and TRBJ2-2; TRBD2 is a possible D gene (7 bases). V lost 0 bases and J 5 bases, leaving 14 bases between the germline ends. CDR1 is SGHRS and CDR2 is YFSETQ in the germline V gene. The CDR3 contains 16 residues. CDR3 protein: CASSLGPGGATGELFF. Written as DNA, the CDR3 is TGCGCCAGCAGCTTGGGTCCGGGGGGCGCGACCGGGGAGCTGTTTTTT.

This clonotype occurred many times. The gene calls are TRBV7-2 and TRBJ2-1; 9 bases line up with TRBD2. The CDR3 runs 15 residues. V shed 5 bases, J shed 6 bases, and the junction held 8 bases outside the gene matches. Germline CDR1 SGHTA, CDR2 FQGNSA. Here the CDR3 reads CASSPSGEGLNEQFF. CDR3 in DNA: TGTGCCAGCAGCCCTAGCGGGGAGGGACTCAATGAGCAGTTCTTC.

This clonotype was recorded at least ten times. The chain carries TRBV24-1 and TRBJ2-5; 8 nucleotides line up with TRBD2. There are 14 residues in the CDR3. V lost 4 bases to trimming and J lost 5 bases; unmatched junction nucleotides: 5. From germline, CDR1 is KGHDR and CDR2 SFDVKD. The CDR3 nucleotides read TGTGCCACCAGTGAGCCGGGAGGGAAGGAGACCCAGTACTTC. Translating it yields CATSEPGGKETQYF.

The table lists this clonotype with a few counts. J is TRBJ1-1 and V is TRBV4-3; maybe TRBD1 (6 bases). Germline V gene lookup returns CDR1 LGHNA and CDR2 YSLEER. Trimming pared 2 bases from V and 7 bases from J, leaving 14 bases between. The CDR3 has 14 amino acids. This chain's CDR3 is CASSQKIGGGEAFF. The CDR3 DNA is TGCGCCAGCAGCCAAAAAATAGGGGGAGGTGAAGCTTTCTTT.

This clonotype was recorded many times. The chain carries TRBV14 and TRBJ2-5; D might be TRBD2 (6 bases). This CDR3 has 17 amino acids. V shed 0 bases and J shed 4 bases, with 18 bases lying between them. Germline loops: CDR1 SGHDN, CDR2 FVKESK. The CDR3 spells CASSQDSRRGRGETQYF. In nucleotides, the CDR3 is TGTGCCAGCAGCCAAGATTCGAGGCGGGGACGGGGAGAGACCCAGTACTTC.